Sequencing of this TCR beta chain was carried out in a study of blood T cell repertoires in COVID-19. Study overall: Acute and convalescent COVID-19 samples came from the United States, Italy and Spain. Nucleic acid was either cDNA or gDNA, and it came from T cells, B-cell-depleted T cells, or PBMCs.

In the original analysis: It was from reference gene primer amplification that nucleated cell counts were estimated. The method was immunoSEQ multiplex PCR; TCRdb's version includes in-frame clones alone and lacks a portion of them. From that table come the V and J calls and clone size; the DNA was used to work out D and trimming. The sample holds 200,000 or so clones, about 88% seen once. The source is a man in his 60s with acute or convalescent COVID-19. Input material: peripheral blood.

CDR3 DNA sequence: TGTGCCAGCTCAAAGGACAGGAGTAACTATGGCTACACCTTC. Protein: CASSKDRSNYGYTF. The chain carries TRBV18 and TRBJ1-2; TRBD1 matches at 7 bases. The germline V gene encodes CDR1 KGHSH and CDR2 LQKENI. V gave up 5 bases and J gave up 1 base; unmatched junction bases: 4. The CDR3 spans 14 residues.